This passage covers 25 T cell receptor beta chains from one sample sequenced in a study of T cell responses to AZD1222 COVID-19 vaccine. The method was immunoSEQ multiplex PCR; TCRdb's version includes in-frame clones alone and lacks a portion of them. The data show roughly 130,000 clones, about 90% seen once. Material: peripheral blood, obtained on day 0 of AZD1222 vaccination. The receptor source for this set is an adult in good health.

V gene TRBV2 combines with J gene TRBJ1-3, with 7 bases identical to TRBD1. The CDR3 covers 15 residues. V lost 4 bases to trimming and J lost 1 base; unmatched junction nucleotides: 4. The V gene's germline CDR1 is SNHLY and CDR2 FYNNEI. CDR3: CASSGGDSSGNTIYF. The CDR3 DNA is TGTGCCAGCAGTGGAGGGGACAGTTCTGGAAACACCATATATTTT. The entire variable domain, with the rest obtained from reference TRBV2 and TRBJ1-3, is as follows: EPEVTQTPSHQVTQMGQEVILRCVPISNHLYFYWYRQILGQKVEFLVSFYNNEISEKSEIFDDQFSVERPDGSNFTLKIRSTKLEDSAMYFCASSGGDSSGNTIYFGEGSWLTVV.

This chain joins TRBV9 and TRBJ2-2; possible D gene TRBD2, 5 bases. This CDR3 has 14 residues. V was shortened by 2 bases and J by 3 bases, with 8 bases between the two germline ends. Germline V CDR1 and CDR2: SGDLS, YYNGEE. As DNA, the CDR3 is TGTGCCAGCAGCGTCCGGACTGACACCGGGGAGCTGTTTTTT. Protein product: CASSVRTDTGELFF.

This clone occurred a few times. The chain couples TRBV5-8 to TRBJ1-5; 8 bases match TRBD1. CDR1 and CDR2 from the germline V gene are SGHTS and YDEGEE. The junction had 6 bases not matched to a gene; V was cut back by 2 bases and J by 5 bases. CDR3 length equals 15 residues. CDR3 bases: TGTGCCAGCAGCTTTCAGGGGGCGCGACATCAGCCCCAGCATTTT. It translates to CASSFQGARHQPQHF. Filled out from reference TRBV5-8 and TRBJ1-5, the complete variable domain reads EAGVTQSPTHLIKTRGQQATLRCSPISGHTSVYWYQQALGLGLQFLLWYDEGEERNRGNFPPRFSGRQFPNYSSELNVNALELEDSALYLCASSFQGARHQPQHFGDGTRLSIL.

This rearrangement joins TRBV5-1 to TRBJ2-5; 9 bases line up with TRBD1. This CDR3 is 14 amino acids long. The V gene's germline CDR1 is SGHRS and CDR2 YFSETQ. After removal of 4 bases from V and 4 bases from J, the junction contained 5 bases not matched to a gene. Written as DNA, the CDR3 is TGCGCCAGCAGCGCGGGACAGGGAGTAGAGACCCAGTACTTC. Amino acid sequence: CASSAGQGVETQYF.

V gene TRBV9 combines with J gene TRBJ2-3; no firm D call. V gave up 2 bases and J gave up 0 bases, with 7 bases separating them. The germline gives CDR1 SGDLS, CDR2 YYNGEE. The CDR3 is made up of 14 amino acids. The CDR3 DNA sequence: TGTGCCAGCAGCGTGTCCGGCAGCACAGATACGCAGTATTTT. Translated, it gives CASSVSGSTDTQYF.

The chain couples TRBV19 to TRBJ2-5, with D maybe TRBD1 (5 bases). Trimming removed 5 bases at V and 4 bases at J, with 14 bases between. Germline V CDR1 and CDR2: LNHDA, SQIVND (reference sequence). This CDR3 is built from 14 residues. As DNA, the CDR3 is TGTGCCAGTAGTTTTGGAAGACAGTCAGAGACCCAGTACTTC. It yields the protein CASSFGRQSETQYF.

V usage is TRBV5-4 and J usage is TRBJ1-2; TRBD1 matches at 7 bases. This CDR3 contains 15 residues. CDR1 and CDR2 (germline): SGHNT, YYREEE (reference sequence). The ends lost 3 bases at V and 4 bases at J; junction bases unmatched: 9. For the CDR3, the DNA is TGTGCCAGCAGCTCCGGGACAGCTAATTTCTATGGCTACACCTTC. It specifies CASSSGTANFYGYTF. The variable domain in full, with the rest retrieved from reference TRBV5-4 and TRBJ1-2, is ETGVTQSPTHLIKTRGQQVTLRCSSQSGHNTVSWYQQALGQGPQFIFQYYREEENGRGNFPPRFSGLQFPNYSSELNVNALELDDSALYLCASSSGTANFYGYTFGSGTRLTVV.

The V and J genes are TRBV19 and TRBJ2-2, with 10 positions matching TRBD2. The trim removed 5 bases at V and 2 bases at J, leaving 2 bases unmatched. The CDR3 runs 15 residues. From germline, CDR1 is LNHDA and CDR2 SQIVND (reference sequence). For the CDR3, the DNA is TGTGCCAGTAGTCAGCGGGGGGGAAACACCGGGGAGCTGTTTTTT. Translating it yields CASSQRGGNTGELFF.

The count of this clone is one. This chain connects TRBV6-5 to TRBJ2-7; a weak D match, TRBD1 (5 bases). Germline assignment: CDR1 MNHEY and CDR2 SVGAGI. Trimming took 6 bases from V and 2 from J, leaving 14 bases between them. This CDR3 has 14 amino acids. This chain's CDR3 is CASRRGASPYEQYF. The CDR3 region has the DNA TGTGCCAGCAGAAGGGGCGCTTCTCCCTACGAGCAGTACTTC.

The V call is TRBV7-8, the J call TRBJ1-6, with 10 bases fitting TRBD1. CDR1 and CDR2 from the germline V gene are SGHVS and FQNEAQ. The ends lost 7 bases at V and 9 bases at J; junction bases unmatched: 6. The CDR3 contains 14 residues. The CDR3 protein is CASIRDRGGSPLHF. CDR3 coding DNA: TGTGCCAGCATTCGGGACAGGGGTGGTTCACCCCTCCACTTT.

The J gene is TRBJ2-7, the V gene TRBV5-1, with D unresolved. V was trimmed by 0 bases and J by 2 bases, leaving 3 bases between them. The germline V gene has CDR1 SGHRS and CDR2 YFSETQ. This CDR3 region has 12 residues. The CDR3 sequence: CASSLDTYEQYF. The CDR3, as DNA: TGCGCCAGCAGCTTGGACACCTACGAGCAGTACTTC. The whole variable domain, filled in from reference TRBV5-1 and TRBJ2-7, reads KAGVTQTPRYLIKTRGQQVTLSCSPISGHRSVSWYQQTPGQGLQFLFEYFSETQRNKGNFPGRFSGRQFSNSRSEMNVSTLELGDSALYLCASSLDTYEQYFGPGTRLTVT.

About this clone itself: One junction end disagrees with the germline gene, perhaps due to a read error. The genes are TRBV5-4 and TRBJ2-7; D might be TRBD2 (5 bases). CDR1 is SGHNT, CDR2 YYREEE, per germline (reference sequence). The CDR3 consists of 15 residues. The CDR3 sequence: CASSLGGGRSYEQYF. CDR3 coding DNA: TGTGCCAGCAGTTTGGGCGGCGGGCGCTCCTACGAGCAGTACTTC. Complete variable domain (other parts from reference TRBV5-4 and TRBJ2-7): ETGVTQSPTHLIKTRGQQVTLRCSSQSGHNTVSWYQQALGQGPQFIFQYYREEENGRGNFPPRFSGLQFPNYSSELNVNALELDDSALYLCASSLGGGRSYEQYFGPGTRLTVT.

This chain uses TRBV5-1 with TRBJ2-3; D may be TRBD1 or TRBD2 (6 bases each). Germline lookup yields CDR1 SGHRS and CDR2 YFSETQ. The germline V and J ends were trimmed by 6 bases and 5 bases, with 16 bases remaining between them. This CDR3 is built from 14 residues. In DNA, the CDR3 is TGCGCCAGCATTCCTTTCGGGGGCCAAGATACGCAGTATTTT. Amino acid sequence: CASIPFGGQDTQYF.

The rearrangement uses TRBV5-1 and TRBJ2-7, with 7 nucleotides matching TRBD1. This CDR3 has 13 amino acids. Germline V CDR1 and CDR2: SGHRS, YFSETQ. V trimming: 4 bases; J trimming: 3 bases; junction bases outside the gene matches: 4. The CDR3 here is CASSPGTVYEQYF. CDR3 bases: TGCGCCAGCAGCCCCGGGACAGTCTACGAGCAGTACTTC. Filled out from reference TRBV5-1 and TRBJ2-7, the complete variable domain reads KAGVTQTPRYLIKTRGQQVTLSCSPISGHRSVSWYQQTPGQGLQFLFEYFSETQRNKGNFPGRFSGRQFSNSRSEMNVSTLELGDSALYLCASSPGTVYEQYFGPGTRLTVT.

The chain couples TRBV6-5 to TRBJ1-1; TRBD1 might be the D (5 bases). The V end was cut by 6 bases, the J end by 3 bases, with 14 bases between. Germline V gene data show CDR1 as MNHEY and CDR2 as SVGAGI. The CDR3 totals 14 residues. The CDR3: CASRLSPQDTEAFF. The CDR3 DNA reads TGTGCCAGCAGGCTCAGCCCACAGGACACTGAAGCTTTCTTT.

This chain uses TRBV5-1 with TRBJ2-1; 7 bases map to TRBD1. The CDR3 has 15 amino acids. Germline V lookup: CDR1 SGHRS, CDR2 YFSETQ. The V and J ends lost 4 bases and 4 bases, in that order; junction bases with no gene match: 8. This CDR3 reads CASSPPGQLYNEQFF. The CDR3, as DNA: TGCGCCAGCAGCCCTCCGGGACAGCTATACAATGAGCAGTTCTTC.

The genes are TRBV12-3 or TRBV12-4 and TRBJ1-5, with TRBD1 matching 7 bases. CDR3 size: 12 residues. With V trimmed by 6 bases and J by 8 bases, 4 bases remained unmatched. CDR3 sequence: CASSRTGEPQHF. The CDR3 DNA follows: TGTGCCAGCAGCCGGACAGGAGAGCCCCAGCATTTT.

In its sample, this clone was seen once. The rearrangement joins TRBV7-8 to TRBJ1-5; the D is unclear. In germline, CDR1 is SGHVS, CDR2 FQNEAQ. With 5 bases removed from V and 0 bases from J, the gap between germline ends came to 8 bases. The CDR3 loop spans 14 amino acids. The CDR3 region has the DNA TGTGCCAGCAGCCCCACTCGTAGCAATCAGCCCCAGCATTTT. Translating it yields CASSPTRSNQPQHF.

This rearrangement joins TRBV10-3 to TRBJ2-5; TRBD1 agrees at 7 bases. Germline CDR1 reads ENHRY; CDR2 reads SYGVKD. The J segment lost 2 bases and the V segment lost 8 bases, leaving 5 bases of the junction unmatched. This CDR3 spans 13 amino acids. The CDR3 is CAISGQVQETQYF. CDR3 nucleotide sequence: TGTGCCATCTCCGGACAGGTACAAGAGACCCAGTACTTC.

The chain has TRBV12-5 and TRBJ2-2; 11 bases match TRBD1. V was clipped by 4 bases and J by 0 bases; unmatched bases: 1. Germline V gives CDR1 LGHNT, CDR2 FRNRAP. The CDR3 loop spans 16 amino acids. The CDR3, as DNA: TGTGCTAGTGGTTGGGGACAGGGGGCGAACACCGGGGAGCTGTTTTTT. Amino acids: CASGWGQGANTGELFF.

This chain connects TRBV19 to TRBJ2-3; 12 nucleotides align to TRBD2. Germline CDR1 is LNHDA and CDR2 is SQIVND (reference sequence). V shed 6 bases, J shed 2 bases, and the junction held 3 bases outside the gene matches. The CDR3 sequence is 15 residues long. DNA for the CDR3: TGTGCCAGTAGCACTAGCGGGGGGATCACAGATACGCAGTATTTT. Protein: CASSTSGGITDTQYF. The whole variable domain, filled in from reference TRBV19 and TRBJ2-3, reads DGGITQSPKYLFRKEGQNVTLSCEQNLNHDAMYWYRQDPGQGLRLIYYSQIVNDFQKGDIAEGYSVSREKKESFPLTVTSAQKNPTAFYLCASSTSGGITDTQYFGPGTRLTVL.

V usage is TRBV2 and J usage is TRBJ2-6; maybe TRBD1 (5 bases). The V gene lost 4 bases and the J gene lost 1 base, with 8 bases spanning the gap. Germline loops: CDR1 SNHLY, CDR2 FYNNEI. The CDR3 is 15 residues long. CDR3 bases: TGTGCCAGCAGTGGACGACAGTCTGGGGCCAACGTCCTGACTTTC. This encodes CASSGRQSGANVLTF. The full variable domain, rest sourced from reference TRBV2 and TRBJ2-6, is EPEVTQTPSHQVTQMGQEVILRCVPISNHLYFYWYRQILGQKVEFLVSFYNNEISEKSEIFDDQFSVERPDGSNFTLKIRSTKLEDSAMYFCASSGRQSGANVLTFGAGSRLTVL.

V and J are TRBV6-5 and TRBJ1-3; no clear D gene. The CDR3 consists of 15 residues. Germline V gene sequence: CDR1 MNHEY, CDR2 SVGAGI. V gave up 4 bases and J gave up 2 bases, with 12 bases separating them. The CDR3 loop reads CASSFEGTPGNTIYF. DNA of the CDR3: TGTGCCAGCAGTTTCGAGGGAACCCCTGGAAACACCATATATTTT.

V is TRBV5-4 and J is TRBJ2-7, with D unclear. V lost 3 bases and J lost 0, with 7 bases in between. The CDR3 has 13 amino acids. Germline V gene data show CDR1 as SGHNT and CDR2 as YYREEE (reference sequence). The CDR3 spells CASSSPSSYEQYF. The CDR3 region has the DNA TGTGCCAGCAGCTCCCCGAGCTCCTACGAGCAGTACTTC.

The chain couples TRBV5-1 to TRBJ2-3; D call uncertain. The CDR3 sequence is 15 residues long. The V gene lost 1 base and the J gene lost 3 bases, with 12 bases spanning the gap. The germline CDR1 and CDR2 sequences are SGHRS and YFSETQ. As DNA, the CDR3 is TGCGCCAGCAGCTTGTCGGCAGAGAGGACAGATACGCAGTATTTT. Encoded protein: CASSLSAERTDTQYF.